The 23 T cell receptor beta chains below come from one sample, sequenced in a study of cytomegalovirus exposure and HLA in healthy donors. Primers: 60 Vbeta forward and 13 Jbeta reverse. The assay was immunoSEQ multiplex PCR, and TCRdb's table has in-frame clones only and misses some. In the table there are fewer than 200,000 clones, roughly 79% of which are singletons. Material for sequencing was PBMCs. The receptor source for this set is a man in his thirties or forties in good health and CMV-seronegative.

J is TRBJ2-7 and V is TRBV6-5; possible D gene TRBD1, 5 bases. The CDR3 runs 13 residues. Trimming stripped 4 bases from V and 5 bases from J, with 12 bases between. Germline V lookup: CDR1 MNHEY, CDR2 SVGAGI. The CDR3 region is CASSFGIRDEQYF. The DNA of the CDR3 is TGTGCCAGCAGTTTTGGTATCAGGGACGAGCAGTACTTC.

This sequence joins TRBV27 and TRBJ2-7; 10 bases line up with TRBD1. The CDR3 is 16 amino acids. J gave up 2 bases and V 2 bases, and 6 bases lay outside the gene matches. The V gene's germline CDR1 is MNHEY and CDR2 SMNVEV (reference sequence). The CDR3 DNA reads as TGTGCCAGCAGTTTAGGGGGACAGGGGCCACCCTACGAGCAGTACTTC. It is translated as CASSLGGQGPPYEQYF.

This clone was observed once. The V gene is TRBV18, the J gene TRBJ2-7; TRBD2 matches 12 bases. The germline CDR1 and CDR2 sequences are KGHSH and LQKENI. The trim removed 3 bases at V and 2 bases at J, leaving 11 bases unmatched. This CDR3 has 18 amino acids. DNA of the CDR3: TGTGCCAGCTCACCGGCTAGCGGGAGGGCCTTTTTCGCCTACGAGCAGTACTTC. Its protein is CASSPASGRAFFAYEQYF. Looking up the rest from reference TRBV18 and TRBJ2-7 gives the full variable domain: NAGVMQNPRHLVRRRGQEARLRCSPMKGHSHVYWYRQLPEEGLKFMVYLQKENIIDESGMPKERFSAEFPKEGPSILRIQQVVRGDSAAYFCASSPASGRAFFAYEQYFGPGTRLTVT.

The J gene is TRBJ2-6, the V gene TRBV28; possibly TRBD2 for D (6 bases). The V and J ends lost 6 bases and 0 bases respectively, with 15 bases between them. The germline V gene encodes CDR1 MDHEN and CDR2 SYDVKM. The CDR3 is 17 amino acids. The CDR3 region is CASSPSGGVSGANVLTF. The CDR3 region has the DNA TGTGCCAGCAGCCCGTCGGGCGGGGTCTCTGGGGCCAACGTCCTGACTTTC.

The J gene is TRBJ1-6, the V gene TRBV10-3, with D possibly being TRBD1 (5 bases). Germline CDR1 reads ENHRY; CDR2 reads SYGVKD. Trimming left V 2 bases short and J 10 bases short, with 9 bases between. This CDR3 has 13 residues. CDR3 loop: CAISEGARSPLHF. The DNA for the CDR3 is TGTGCCATCAGTGAGGGGGCGCGCTCACCCCTCCACTTT.

The genes are TRBV28 and TRBJ1-2; possibly TRBD1 for D (5 bases). The V end lost 1 base, the J end lost 7 bases, and 13 bases lay between the germline ends. Germline-derived CDR1 and CDR2 are MDHEN and SYDVKM. There are 14 residues in the CDR3. The CDR3 region has the DNA TGTGCCAGCAGTTTATTTCCGGGGGGGAGTGGCTACACCTTC. Amino acids: CASSLFPGGSGYTF.

The chain carries TRBV28 and TRBJ2-7; 7 bases line up with TRBD2. The CDR3 length is 16 residues. Germline assignment: CDR1 MDHEN and CDR2 SYDVKM. With 6 bases clipped from V and 3 bases from J, the junction kept 14 bases outside the gene matches. The CDR3: CASSPGYWSSGYEQYF. The CDR3, as DNA: TGTGCCAGCAGCCCTGGGTATTGGTCTAGCGGCTACGAGCAGTACTTC. Drawing the rest from reference TRBV28 and TRBJ2-7, the complete variable domain is DVKVTQSSRYLVKRTGEKVFLECVQDMDHENMFWYRQDPGLGLRLIYFSYDVKMKEKGDIPEGYSVSREKKERFSLILESASTNQTSMYLCASSPGYWSSGYEQYFGPGTRLTVT.

The J gene is TRBJ1-3, the V gene TRBV4-3; unclear D gene. CDR3 length equals 16 residues. Germline V gives CDR1 LGHNA, CDR2 YSLEER. The V gene lost 0 bases and the J gene lost 3 bases, with 12 bases spanning the gap. The CDR3 protein is CASSQDSGRVGNTIYF. CDR3 DNA: TGCGCCAGCAGCCAAGATTCCGGGAGGGTTGGAAACACCATATATTTT.

V and J are TRBV7-9 and TRBJ2-2; no firm D call. Germline V gives CDR1 SEHNR, CDR2 FQNEAQ (reference sequence). The CDR3 has 15 amino acids. Trimming removed 3 bases at V and 2 bases at J, with 10 bases between. The CDR3 reads CASSFEVPNTGELFF. The DNA of the CDR3 is TGTGCCAGCAGCTTTGAGGTTCCCAACACCGGGGAGCTGTTTTTT.

The chain couples TRBV4-1 to TRBJ1-3; TRBD1 matches 7 bases. The CDR3 has 16 amino acids. The germline V gene has CDR1 MGHRA and CDR2 YSYEKL. After removal of 4 bases from V and 1 base from J, the junction contained 7 bases not matched to a gene. The CDR3 DNA is TGCGCCAGCAGCCCGGGGACAGCTCGTTCTGGAAACACCATATATTTT. Translation gives CASSPGTARSGNTIYF.

The V gene is TRBV18, the J gene TRBJ1-3; D not certain. V lost 6 bases and J lost 0, with 15 bases in between. The CDR3 sequence is 16 residues long. The germline CDR1 and CDR2 sequences are KGHSH and LQKENI. This CDR3 reads CASSQSEGYSGNTIYF. CDR3 nucleotide sequence: TGTGCCAGCTCCCAGTCTGAGGGCTACTCTGGAAACACCATATATTTT.

The chain combines TRBV25-1 with TRBJ1-2, with 9 bases identical to TRBD1. CDR3 length: 15 residues. V trimming: 3 bases; J trimming: 6 bases; junction bases outside the gene matches: 8. Germline CDR1 is MGHDK and CDR2 is SYGVNS. This chain's CDR3 is CASSDPGTGKDGYTF. In DNA form, the CDR3 reads TGTGCCAGCAGTGACCCGGGGACAGGGAAAGATGGCTACACCTTC.

The table lists this clone with a count of one. The chain combines TRBV28 with TRBJ2-7; 7 nucleotides match TRBD1. CDR3 size: 14 residues. Germline V gene lookup returns CDR1 MDHEN and CDR2 SYDVKM. V trimming: 5 bases; J trimming: 3 bases; junction bases outside the gene matches: 7. The CDR3 nucleotides are TGTGCCAGCAGTACCCCGACAGGGAGCTACGAGCAGTACTTC. Its protein is CASSTPTGSYEQYF.

This rearrangement joins TRBV6-5 to TRBJ2-7, with a weak D call TRBD2 (6 bases). The germline V gene has CDR1 MNHEY and CDR2 SVGAGI. The CDR3 length is 14 residues. Trimming pared 2 bases from V and 7 bases from J, leaving 15 bases between. In DNA, the CDR3 is TGTGCCAGCAGTTACGAAGACGAGAGCGGGGAGCAGTACTTC. Protein: CASSYEDESGEQYF.

V and J are TRBV28 and TRBJ2-5, with 10 nucleotides matching TRBD2. V lost 5 bases, J lost 2 bases, and 8 bases stayed unmatched. The CDR3 covers 16 residues. The germline CDR1 and CDR2 sequences are MDHEN and SYDVKM. CDR3 amino acids: CASSISLAGAQETQYF. The DNA for the CDR3 is TGTGCCAGCAGTATCTCCCTAGCGGGGGCTCAAGAGACCCAGTACTTC.

The chain joins TRBV10-3 to TRBJ1-1; D gene uncertain. The CDR3 extends over 14 amino acids. Germline V gene lookup returns CDR1 ENHRY and CDR2 SYGVKD. Trimming took off 4 bases at V and 1 base at J, with 10 bases between the two ends. This chain's CDR3 is CAISAREPNTEAFF. CDR3 nucleotide sequence: TGTGCCATCAGTGCGAGGGAACCGAACACTGAAGCTTTCTTT.

For the CDR3, the DNA is TGTGCCAGCTCACCAGGACAGGGTGCGGCAGATACGCAGTATTTT. Its translation is CASSPGQGAADTQYF. The chain couples TRBV18 to TRBJ2-3; 8 nucleotides agree with TRBD1. From germline, CDR1 is KGHSH and CDR2 LQKENI. V was pared by 2 bases and J by 4 bases, with 5 bases of the junction left unmatched. The CDR3 covers 15 residues.

This clone was counted a few times. CDR3: CASSYSLQNIQYF. CDR3 nucleotides: TGTGCCAGCAGTTACTCCCTACAAAACATTCAGTACTTC. This rearrangement joins TRBV6-5 to TRBJ2-4; D gene ambiguous. This CDR3 comprises 13 residues. Per the germline V gene, CDR1 is MNHEY and CDR2 is SVGAGI. V gave up 0 bases and J gave up 5 bases, with 5 bases separating them.

The CDR3 region is CASSLGLAGGETQYF. CDR3 coding DNA: TGTGCCAGCAGCTTGGGACTAGCGGGAGGAGAGACCCAGTACTTC. The chain uses TRBV11-3 and TRBJ2-5; 15 bases fit TRBD2. CDR1 is SGHNT and CDR2 is YENEEA in the germline V gene. The CDR3 covers 15 residues. V lost 3 bases, J lost 4 bases, and 0 bases stayed unmatched. Filled out from reference TRBV11-3 and TRBJ2-5, the complete variable domain reads EAGVVQSPRYKIIEKKQPVAFWCNPISGHNTLYWYLQNLGQGPELLIRYENEEAVDDSQLPKDRFSAERLKGVDSTLKIQPAELGDSAVYLCASSLGLAGGETQYFGPGTRLLVL.

The rearrangement links TRBV19 to TRBJ1-5; D might be TRBD1 (5 bases). Germline assignment: CDR1 LNHDA and CDR2 SQIVND (reference sequence). Between the trimmed V and J ends, which lost 5 bases and 5 bases, there was a span of 13 bases. CDR3 length: 14 residues. The CDR3 DNA reads as TGTGCCAGTAGTCCCCAGGGAACGGATCAGCCCCAGCATTTT. Encoded protein: CASSPQGTDQPQHF.

The chain uses TRBV7-2 and TRBJ1-1; 7 bases align to TRBD1. Trimming took 3 bases from V and 8 from J; bases not matched to a gene: 3. The germline V gene has CDR1 SGHTA and CDR2 FQGNSA. The CDR3 is 12 residues long. This CDR3 reads CASSLGQSEAFF. For the CDR3, the DNA is TGTGCCAGCAGCTTGGGACAGAGCGAAGCTTTCTTT. The complete variable domain, with remaining parts taken from reference TRBV7-2 and TRBJ1-1, reads GAGVSQSPSNKVTEKGKDVELRCDPISGHTALYWYRQSLGQGLEFLIYFQGNSAPDKSGLPSDRFSAERTGGSVSTLTIQRTQQEDSAVYLCASSLGQSEAFFGQGTRLTVV.

The chain's CDR3 is CASSVRPRYEQYF. The CDR3 DNA follows: TGTGCCAGCAGCGTCCGCCCTAGGTACGAGCAGTACTTC. This chain connects TRBV9 to TRBJ2-7; D remains ambiguous. Germline-derived CDR1 and CDR2 are SGDLS and YYNGEE. The CDR3 has 13 residues. The V end was cut by 2 bases, the J end by 4 bases, with 10 bases between.

This clone appeared a single time. This sequence joins TRBV15 and TRBJ2-2; TRBD2 might be the D (6 bases). Germline-derived CDR1 and CDR2 are LNHNV and YYDKDF (reference sequence). V lost 0 bases and J lost 2, with 16 bases in between. This CDR3 contains 18 residues. DNA of the CDR3: TGTGCCACCAGCAGAGATTATCCGGGACTCCTCAACACCGGGGAGCTGTTTTTT. Its translation: CATSRDYPGLLNTGELFF. Based on the CDR3 plus reference TRBV15 and TRBJ2-2, the full variable domain is DAMVIQNPRYQVTQFGKPVTLSCSQTLNHNVMYWYQQKSSQAPKLLFHYYDKDFNNEADTPDNFQSRRPNTSFCFLDIRSPGLGDTAMYLCATSRDYPGLLNTGELFFGEGSRLTVL.